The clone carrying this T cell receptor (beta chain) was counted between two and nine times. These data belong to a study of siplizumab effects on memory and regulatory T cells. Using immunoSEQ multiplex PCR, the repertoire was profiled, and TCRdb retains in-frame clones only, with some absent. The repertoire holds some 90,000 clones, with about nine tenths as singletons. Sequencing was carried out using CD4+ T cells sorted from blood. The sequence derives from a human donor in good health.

CDR3: CASSLGGSGNTIYF. The CDR3 DNA follows: TGTGCCAGCAGCTTGGGGGGTTCTGGAAACACCATATATTTT. The rearrangement links TRBV5-5 to TRBJ1-3; D uncertain. The CDR3 extends over 14 amino acids. Germline V gene data show CDR1 as SGHKS and CDR2 as YYEKEE (reference sequence). Deletions cut 0 bases from V and 1 base from J, with 5 bases between.